This TCR beta chain was observed in a study of cytomegalovirus exposure and HLA in healthy donors. There are a few counts of this clone. The target antigen is unknown. Study observations and caveats: Reported performance of the classifier showed diagnosis of cytomegalovirus status with high specificity and sensitivity.

Primers: 60 Vbeta forward and 13 Jbeta reverse. Data came from immunoSEQ multiplex PCR; TCRdb stores just in-frame clones and leaves some out. Of 80,000 or so clones listed, roughly a tenth were seen once; the top ten hold about 25%. With 3 bases removed from V and 5 bases from J, the gap between germline ends came to 13 bases. Germline V gene data show CDR1 as MDHEN and CDR2 as SYDVKM. The CDR3 covers 14 residues. Sequencing used PBMCs. The sequence was collected from a man between 60 and 70 years old in good health and CMV-seropositive. The chain uses TRBV28 and TRBJ1-2; maybe TRBD1 (5 bases). The CDR3 coding sequence is TGTGCCAGCAGTTTCCCGGGAGAGGGGTATGGCTACACCTTC. As protein: CASSFPGEGYGYTF.